The clone carrying this T cell receptor (beta chain) appeared a few times. Its antigen is unknown. This sample stems from a study of early T cells in non-severe SARS-CoV-2 infection. Overall study: Chains were unpaired, as sequencing was done on bulk RNA from unsorted whole blood. Study-level results: Private and CD4 specificities were missed by VDJdb matching, which favored anti-spike CD8 responses.

Trimming removed 0 bases at V and 10 bases at J, with 12 bases between. This CDR3 contains 13 residues. Germline lookup yields CDR1 LGHNA and CDR2 YSLEER. Individually, cDNA molecules had unique molecular identifiers attached to them. TCRdb itself ran the 5' RACE reads through MiXCR, one entry per CDR3 protein. The sample contains tens of thousands of distinct CDR3 sequences, around 8.9% of which appear only once. What was sequenced was whole blood. The V and J genes are TRBV4-3 and TRBJ1-1; D uncertain. This TCR derives from an adult who was a healthcare worker with PCR-confirmed SARS-CoV-2 infection or an uninfected control (not recorded which). CDR3 region: CASSQDGMVVAFF. The CDR3 coding sequence is TGCGCCAGCAGCCAAGATGGGATGGTTGTAGCTTTCTTT.